This TCR beta chain came from a study of T-cell reconstitution after alpha-beta-depleted transplantation in children. Study observations and caveats: Newly produced T cells mostly provided counts and TCRbeta diversity after one year, as hyperexpanded clones declined. Several hundred expanded graft clones reportedly supplied alpha-beta T cells about two months after transplant. Some patients' high day-60 TCRbeta diversity was traced to surviving recipient T cells and thymic progenitors.

About this clonotype itself: The target antigen is unknown.

Trimming took off 3 bases at V and 0 bases at J, with 8 bases between the two ends. The CDR3 has 15 residues. Germline lookup yields CDR1 SEHNR and CDR2 FQNEAQ (reference sequence). Library preparation (for TCRbeta) was performed with unique molecular identifiers. TCRdb called the PCR reads again in MiXCR, with one record for every CDR3 protein. Counted here are 330,000 or so distinct CDR3 sequences, about 9.5% occurring once; the ten biggest clones make up 7.5%. The material was PBMCs, obtained before TCRalphabeta/CD19-depleted stem cell transplant. The TCR originated in a boy under two years old with acute myeloid leukemia, due to receive a stem cell transplant. This chain links TRBV7-9 with TRBJ1-4, with unresolved D. CDR3: CASSFMASTNEKLFF. CDR3 DNA: TGTGCCAGCAGCTTCATGGCCTCAACTAATGAAAAACTGTTTTTT.